These T cell receptor beta chains were read from a single sample in a study of T cells in Graves' hyperthyroidism and ophthalmopathy. TCRdb re-derived calls from the multiplex PCR reads in MiXCR, one entry per CDR3 protein. The table has 450,000 to 600,000 distinct CDR3 sequences, about 15% seen once. Sample: blood. The source of these receptors is a woman between 40 and 50 years old with Graves' hyperthyroidism. The CDR3 runs from the conserved cysteine through the conserved F or W. The D gene is left open where the match is weak. Size is omitted from some rows. Given values are once, few, many or a class for expanded clones.

j_call | d_call | v_call | clone_size | cdr3_nt | cdr3_aa
TRBJ2-7 | NA | TRBV11-2 | many | TGTGCCAGCAGCCCAGACGGCACCTACGAGCAGTACTTC | CASSPDGTYEQYF
TRBJ2-2 | TRBD1 | TRBV2 | many | TGTGCCAGCGAGGGGACAGCGCGTCCCGGGGAGCTGTTTTTT | CASEGTARPGELFF
TRBJ1-2 | TRBD1 | TRBV2 | many | TGTGCCAGCAGTAACAGGGGTGGTGGCTACACCTTC | CASSNRGGGYTF
TRBJ1-2 | NA | TRBV5-1 | NA | TGCGCCAGCACCCGAGACGGAGGGACCTATGGCTACACCTTC | CASTRDGGTYGYTF
TRBJ1-2 | TRBD1 | TRBV19 | many | TGTGCCAGTCGCCGGGACAGGGCTAACTATGGCTACACCTTC | CASRRDRANYGYTF
TRBJ2-7 | TRBD1 | TRBV6-2/TRBV6-3 | many | TGTGCCAGCAGTCAAGTGACAGGGGCGGGCGAGCAGTACTTC | CASSQVTGAGEQYF
TRBJ2-2 | NA | TRBV29-1 | few | TGCAGCGTTCCGGTCGGCACCGGGGAGCTGTCTTTT | CSVPVGTGELSF
TRBJ2-7 | NA | TRBV5-1 | many | TGCGCCAGCAGCTACTCTACAGGGAGTGGCTACGAGCAGTACTTC | CASSYSTGSGYEQYF
TRBJ2-1 | TRBD2 | TRBV6-2/TRBV6-3 | NA | TGTGCCAGCAGTTACTCACCAGCGGGAGGGGGGGGGGGCTCCTACAATGAGCAGTTCTTC | CASSYSPAGGGGGSYNEQFF
TRBJ2-3 | NA | TRBV5-1 | few | TGCGCCAGCAGCTTGGTGGCTAGCACAGATACGCAGTATTTT | CASSLVASTDTQYF
TRBJ2-4 | NA | TRBV2 | NA | TGTGCCAGCAGTGAAATGGGGAGTACCATTCAGTACTTC | CASSEMGSTIQYF
TRBJ2-5 | TRBD1 | TRBV10-3 | many | TGTGCCATCAGTGACCCACAGGGGGGAAAGCAAGAGACCCAGTACTTC | CAISDPQGGKQETQYF
TRBJ2-7 | NA | TRBV27 | NA | TGTGCCAGCAGTTTTCGGACAGACCGCCTTTGGGACGAGCAGTACTTC | CASSFRTDRLWDEQYF
TRBJ2-1 | NA | TRBV6-2/TRBV6-3 | NA | TGTGCCAGCAGAGGGGAGGGGGCGGGTTACAATGAGCAGTTCTTC | CASRGEGAGYNEQFF
TRBJ1-1 | NA | TRBV28 | many | TGTGCCAGCTTCAGGCAGGGGCGGACTGAAGCTTTCTTT | CASFRQGRTEAFF
TRBJ1-1 | NA | TRBV20-1 | NA | TGCAGTGCTAGAGCGGGGAGCACTGAAGCTTTCTTT | CSARAGSTEAFF
TRBJ2-2 | NA | TRBV20-1 | NA | TGCAGTGCCAGACTTCAGGGCGCCGGGGAGCTGTTTTTT | CSARLQGAGELFF
TRBJ2-7 | NA | TRBV3-1 | many | TGTGCCAGCAGCCAAGGGTTTCTTTCGGCTAGCAACCCCTACGAGCAGTACTTC | CASSQGFLSASNPYEQYF
TRBJ2-7 | NA | TRBV10-3 | NA | TGTGCCATACAGCGGGCGGTGGGATACGAGCAGTACTTC | CAIQRAVGYEQYF
TRBJ1-1 | NA | TRBV28 | NA | TGTGCCAGCAGTGAAGGGTTTTGGACTGAAGCTTTCTTT | CASSEGFWTEAFF
TRBJ2-7 | NA | TRBV2 | many | TGTGCCAGCAGTGAAGGGGCTAACTACGAGCAGTACTTC | CASSEGANYEQYF
TRBJ2-7 | TRBD2 | TRBV27 | many | TGTGCCAGCAGGGGCACAGGCGCGGCGGGAGCGGGAGCCTCCTACGAGCAGTACTTC | CASRGTGAAGAGASYEQYF
TRBJ2-2 | TRBD1 | TRBV29-1 | many | TGCAGCGTGGGGGACAGGCTCACCGGGGAGCTGTTTTTT | CSVGDRLTGELFF
TRBJ2-1 | TRBD2 | TRBV6-5 | few | TGTGCCAGCAGTTACACGGGTGGGGGGGGCAATGAGCAGTTCTTC | CASSYTGGGGNEQFF
TRBJ1-6 | TRBD1 | TRBV28 | few | TGTGCCAGCAGTTTCGTCGGGACAGGGGCCTCACCCCTCCACTTT | CASSFVGTGASPLHF
TRBJ2-1 | NA | TRBV9 | NA | TGTGCCAGCAGCGTAGTACCCATGGGGGGCGAGAATGAGCAGTTCTTC | CASSVVPMGGENEQFF
TRBJ2-7 | NA | TRBV18 | NA | TGTGCCAGCTCACCACGTTCTGGGACCTACGAGCAGTACTTC | CASSPRSGTYEQYF
TRBJ1-5 | TRBD1 | TRBV5-1 | NA | TGCGCCAGCAGCCCGGGACAGTCGAGCAATCAGCCCCAGCATTTT | CASSPGQSSNQPQHF
TRBJ2-7 | NA | TRBV3-1 | many | TGTGCCAGCAGCCTCACATCCAATAGGGGCGAGCAGTACTTC | CASSLTSNRGEQYF
TRBJ2-7 | NA | TRBV4-1 | NA | TGCGCCAGCAGCCACGGGGCAGGGGCCGAGCAGTACTTC | CASSHGAGAEQYF
TRBJ2-1 | NA | TRBV30 | many | TGTGCCTGGAGTGTACGGGGGCGAAATGAGCAGTTCTTC | CAWSVRGRNEQFF
TRBJ2-5 | TRBD2 | TRBV2 | many | TGTGCCAGCAGCCCACTAGCGGGAGGTGGTGAGACCCAGTACTTC | CASSPLAGGGETQYF
TRBJ2-2 | NA | TRBV5-1 | NA | TGCGCCAGCAGCTCCGAGAGCGGAGGACTGTTGAACACCGGGGAGCTGTTTTTT | CASSSESGGLLNTGELFF
TRBJ1-1 | NA | TRBV28 | many | TGTGCCAGCAGTCTTACGGGACGGACGACGGAAGCTTTCTTT | CASSLTGRTTEAFF
TRBJ2-3 | TRBD2 | TRBV29-1 | NA | TGCAGCGTTGTCCCCACAGCGGGGGCCACAGATACGCAGTATTTT | CSVVPTAGATDTQYF
TRBJ2-5 | TRBD1 | TRBV7-2 | many | TGTGCCAGCAGCTTTCTCGGGACAGCAGAGACCCAGTACTTC | CASSFLGTAETQYF
TRBJ2-2 | TRBD2 | TRBV28 | NA | TGTGCCAGCAGTTTCAGTTCGGGGAGGGCCGGGGAGCTGTTTTTT | CASSFSSGRAGELFF
TRBJ2-7 | TRBD1 | TRBV3-1 | many | TGTGCCAGCAGCCATACGGGACAGGGGTCCTACGAGCAGTACTTC | CASSHTGQGSYEQYF
TRBJ2-5 | TRBD2 | TRBV7-9 | NA | TGTGCCAGCAGCCCGCAAACCCCGGGGACTAGCCGGAGGGGGGAGACCCAGTACTTC | CASSPQTPGTSRRGETQYF
TRBJ2-7 | TRBD1 | TRBV20-1 | many | TGCAGTGCCCCGACAGGGACCACCTACGAGCAGTACTTC | CSAPTGTTYEQYF
TRBJ2-3 | NA | TRBV20-1 | many | TGCAGTGCTAGAGAGGTGCAGGGGAGCACAGATACGCAGTATTTT | CSAREVQGSTDTQYF
TRBJ2-1 | TRBD2 | TRBV12-3/TRBV12-4 | many | TGTGCCAGCACCCGCGGGAGGGGACAGAACAATGAGCAGTTCTTC | CASTRGRGQNNEQFF
TRBJ2-1 | TRBD2 | TRBV11-3 | many | TGTGCCAGCAGCTTAGATCTAACTAGCGGGGAATCCTACAATGAGCAGTTCTTC | CASSLDLTSGESYNEQFF
TRBJ2-3 | TRBD2 | TRBV2 | NA | TGTGCCAGCGGGCCTAGCGGGAGCGGCGCAGATACGCAGTATTTT | CASGPSGSGADTQYF
TRBJ2-7 | TRBD1 | TRBV9 | many | TGTGCCAGCAGCGAGGGACAGGGGGCTTCCTACGAGCAGTACTTC | CASSEGQGASYEQYF
TRBJ1-6 | NA | TRBV28 | many | TGTGCCAGCAGCCTTTCGGGAGTTTCACATAATTCACCCCTCCACTTT | CASSLSGVSHNSPLHF
TRBJ1-5 | NA | TRBV9 | NA | TGTGCCAGCAGCCTTACGAGTACGAGCAATCAGCCCCAGCATTTT | CASSLTSTSNQPQHF
TRBJ2-2 | TRBD1 | TRBV6-2/TRBV6-3 | many | TGTGCCAGCAGTTACCAGACAGGGGGCGCGAACACCGGGGAGCTGTTTTTT | CASSYQTGGANTGELFF
TRBJ2-7 | NA | TRBV7-9 | NA | TGTGCCAGCAGCTTGTCTGGGCCTAGTGGTCGGGCCGAGCAGTACTTC | CASSLSGPSGRAEQYF
TRBJ2-5 | TRBD2 | TRBV7-2 | many | TGTGCCAGCGTGAATATAGCGGGAGAAGGGGAGACCCAGTACTTC | CASVNIAGEGETQYF
TRBJ1-2 | NA | TRBV28 | NA | TGTGCCAGCAGGCCAGGGAGCCATGGCTACACCTTC | CASRPGSHGYTF
TRBJ1-5 | NA | TRBV20-1 | many | TGCAGTGCTCTCCTGGAGGGTACCAATCAGCCCCAGCATTTT | CSALLEGTNQPQHF
TRBJ2-7 | TRBD2 | TRBV3-1 | NA | TGTGCCAGCAGCCTTGGACTAGCGGGAATCCCCTACGAGCAGTACTTC | CASSLGLAGIPYEQYF
TRBJ1-2 | TRBD1 | TRBV28 | many | TGTGCCAGCAGTAGACAGGGGTGGTATGGCTACACCTTC | CASSRQGWYGYTF
TRBJ2-1 | TRBD2 | TRBV20-1 | many | TGCAGTGCTCAACGGACTAGCGGCTACAGAGAGCAGTTCTTC | CSAQRTSGYREQFF
TRBJ2-1 | TRBD2 | TRBV28 | many | TGTGCCAGCAGTTTAGCGGTAGCGGGAGCCCAGTTCTTC | CASSLAVAGAQFF
TRBJ2-2 | TRBD2 | TRBV5-1 | NA | TGCGCCAGCAGCTCACCCAGTGGGACTAGCGGGCGGAACACCGGGGAGCTGTTTTTT | CASSSPSGTSGRNTGELFF